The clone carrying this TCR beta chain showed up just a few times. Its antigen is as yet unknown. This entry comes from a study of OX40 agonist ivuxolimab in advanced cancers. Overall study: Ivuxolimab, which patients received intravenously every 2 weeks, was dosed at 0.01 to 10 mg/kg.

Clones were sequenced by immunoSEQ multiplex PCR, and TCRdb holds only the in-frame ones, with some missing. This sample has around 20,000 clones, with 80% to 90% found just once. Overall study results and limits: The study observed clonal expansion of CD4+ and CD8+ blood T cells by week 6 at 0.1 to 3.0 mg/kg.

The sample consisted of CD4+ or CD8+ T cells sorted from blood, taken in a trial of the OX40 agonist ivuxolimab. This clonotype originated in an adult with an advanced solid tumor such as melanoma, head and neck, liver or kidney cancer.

For the CDR3, the DNA is TGCGCCAGCAGAGGGGGGTCAGAAGAGACCCAGTACTTC. Translated: CASRGGSEETQYF. This chain connects TRBV5-1 to TRBJ2-5; the D gene could be TRBD1 or TRBD2 (6 bases each). Trimming took 5 bases from V and 3 from J, leaving 11 bases between them. The CDR3 is 13 amino acids. Germline V gene lookup returns CDR1 SGHRS and CDR2 YFSETQ.